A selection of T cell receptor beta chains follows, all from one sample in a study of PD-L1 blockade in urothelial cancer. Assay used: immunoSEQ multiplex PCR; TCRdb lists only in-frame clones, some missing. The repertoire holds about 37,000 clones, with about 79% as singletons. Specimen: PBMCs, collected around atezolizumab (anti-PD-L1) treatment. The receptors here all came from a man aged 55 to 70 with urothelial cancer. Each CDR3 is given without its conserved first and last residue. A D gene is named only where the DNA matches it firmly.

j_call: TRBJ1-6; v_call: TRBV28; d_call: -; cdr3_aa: ASSPGGRGPNNNSPLH
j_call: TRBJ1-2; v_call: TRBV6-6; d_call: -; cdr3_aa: ASSYNLDYGYT
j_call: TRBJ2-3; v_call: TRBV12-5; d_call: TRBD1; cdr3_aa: ASGPGQGESDTQY
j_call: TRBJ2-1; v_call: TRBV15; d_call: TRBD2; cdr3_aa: ATSRDPPGGKLSEQF
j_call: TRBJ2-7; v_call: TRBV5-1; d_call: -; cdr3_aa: ASRLGSGGGDNEQY
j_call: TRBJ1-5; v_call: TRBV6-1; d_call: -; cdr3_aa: ASSEWAGNTEPQH
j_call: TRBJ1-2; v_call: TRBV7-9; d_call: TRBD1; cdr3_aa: ASSLPTGGTYGYT
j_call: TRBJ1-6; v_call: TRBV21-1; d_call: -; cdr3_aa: ASSSQPSSSYNSPLH
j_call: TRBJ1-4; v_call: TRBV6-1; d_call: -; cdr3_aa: ASRSERAGNEKLF
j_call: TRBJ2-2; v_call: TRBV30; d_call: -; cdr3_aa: AWNWGSNTGELF
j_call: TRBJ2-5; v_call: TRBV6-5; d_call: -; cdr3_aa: ASSYPDSQETQY
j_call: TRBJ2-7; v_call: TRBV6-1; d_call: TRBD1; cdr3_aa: ASRGTGVYEQY
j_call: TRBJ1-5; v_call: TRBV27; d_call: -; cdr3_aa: ASSLSVNQPQH
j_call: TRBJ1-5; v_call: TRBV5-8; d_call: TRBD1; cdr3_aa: ASSAGTGHQPQH
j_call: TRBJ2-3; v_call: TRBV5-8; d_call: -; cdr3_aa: ASSFRTAFSTDTQY
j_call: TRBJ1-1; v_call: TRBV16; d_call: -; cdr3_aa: ASSQMAGMNTEAF
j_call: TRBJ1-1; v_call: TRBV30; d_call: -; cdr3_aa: AWEQQGTEAF
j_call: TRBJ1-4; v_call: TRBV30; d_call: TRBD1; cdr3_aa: AWSPGQAENEKLF
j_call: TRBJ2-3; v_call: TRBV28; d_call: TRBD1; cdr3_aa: ASKPGQGNTDTQY
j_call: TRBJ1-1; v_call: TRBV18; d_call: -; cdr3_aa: ASSPSTDGMNTEAF
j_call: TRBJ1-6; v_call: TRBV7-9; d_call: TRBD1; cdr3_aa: ATTDRDNSPLH
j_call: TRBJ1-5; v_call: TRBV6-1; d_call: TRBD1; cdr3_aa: ASSETDPGTESNQPQH
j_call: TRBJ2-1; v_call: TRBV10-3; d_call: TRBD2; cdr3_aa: AISEWGTGGRLYNEQF
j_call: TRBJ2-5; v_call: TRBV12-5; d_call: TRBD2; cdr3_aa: ASGYGTSGEETQY
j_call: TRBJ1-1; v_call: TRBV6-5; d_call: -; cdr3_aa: ASSYSGTVNTEAF
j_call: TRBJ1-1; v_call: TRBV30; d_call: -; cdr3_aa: AWSVGGETEAF
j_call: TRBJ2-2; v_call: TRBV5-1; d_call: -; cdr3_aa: ASSLMRVNTGELF
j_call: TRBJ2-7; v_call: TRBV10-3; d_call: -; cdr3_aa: AISDPGREPYEQY
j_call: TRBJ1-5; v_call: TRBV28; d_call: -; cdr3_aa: ASSPPGFNQPQH
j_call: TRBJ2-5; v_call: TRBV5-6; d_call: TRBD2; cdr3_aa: ASSLDRGLAGRETQY
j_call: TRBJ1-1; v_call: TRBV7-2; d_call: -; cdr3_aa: ASSPRGGDAEAF
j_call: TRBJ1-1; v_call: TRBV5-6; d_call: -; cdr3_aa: ASSPAGGRRLGLSEAF
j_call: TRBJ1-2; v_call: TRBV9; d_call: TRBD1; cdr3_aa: ASSRRGDRTYGYT